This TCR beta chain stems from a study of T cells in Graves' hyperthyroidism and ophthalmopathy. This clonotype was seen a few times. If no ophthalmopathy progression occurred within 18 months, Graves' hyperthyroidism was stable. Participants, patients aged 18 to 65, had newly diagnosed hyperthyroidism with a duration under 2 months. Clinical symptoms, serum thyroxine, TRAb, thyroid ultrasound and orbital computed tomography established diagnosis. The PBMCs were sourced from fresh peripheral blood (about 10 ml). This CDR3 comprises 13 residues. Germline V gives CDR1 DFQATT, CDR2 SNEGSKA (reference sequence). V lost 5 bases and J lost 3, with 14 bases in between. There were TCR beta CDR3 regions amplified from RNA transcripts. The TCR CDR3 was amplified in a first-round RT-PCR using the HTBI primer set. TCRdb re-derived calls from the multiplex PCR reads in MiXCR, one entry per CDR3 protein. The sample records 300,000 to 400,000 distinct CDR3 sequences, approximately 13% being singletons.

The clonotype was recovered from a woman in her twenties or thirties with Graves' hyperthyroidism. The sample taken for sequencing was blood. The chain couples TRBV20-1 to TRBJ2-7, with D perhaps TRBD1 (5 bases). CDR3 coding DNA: TGCAGTGCTGGTCGAGACAGCAACTACGAGCAGTACTTC. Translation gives CSAGRDSNYEQYF.